The rows below give T cell receptor beta chains drawn from one sample of a study of shared clonotypes between healthy human individuals. Clones were read by immunoSEQ multiplex PCR, and TCRdb kept only the in-frame ones, dropping some. The data show a few million clones, around nine tenths seen once. Sequenced sample: naive CD4+ T cells sorted from blood. All receptors come from a man between 18 and 35 years old in good health. CDR3s include the opening cysteine and the closing phenylalanine or tryptophan. A D gene is named only where the DNA matches it firmly. Some rows have no size entry. The others give once, few or many, or a class for an expanded clone.

D,size,J,V,DNA,CDR3
NA,NA,TRBJ1-5,TRBV2,TGTGCCAGCAGTGAAGGGAGTAATCAGCCCCAGCATTTT,CASSEGSNQPQHF
NA,NA,TRBJ2-3,TRBV6-4,TGTGCCAGCAGTGGACCGGGAGATACGCAGTATTTT,CASSGPGDTQYF
NA,NA,TRBJ2-2,TRBV30,TGTGCCTGGAGTGAGGTCACCGGGGAGCTGTTTTTT,CAWSEVTGELFF
NA,NA,TRBJ2-1,TRBV11-2,TGTGCCAGCAGGGGGGGGCGTCTCCCCTACAATGAGCAGTTCTTC,CASRGGRLPYNEQFF
NA,NA,TRBJ1-1,TRBV20-1,TGCAGTGCTAGAGGGTCTGAAGCTTTCTTT,CSARGSEAFF
NA,NA,TRBJ1-2,TRBV7-9,TGTGCCAGCAGCCCCCAGTTTTCTCACTATGGCTACACCTTC,CASSPQFSHYGYTF
NA,NA,TRBJ1-4,TRBV6-6,TGTGCCAGCAGAAAGACCGCCGAACACTGGGAAAAACTGTTTTTT,CASRKTAEHWEKLFF
NA,NA,TRBJ2-1,TRBV30,TGTGCCTGGTCCCCGGGACCAGTCCGCAATGAGCAGTTCTTC,CAWSPGPVRNEQFF
NA,NA,TRBJ1-1,TRBV6-5,TGTGCCAGCAGTTACTCGACATCGAACACTGAAGCTTTCTTT,CASSYSTSNTEAFF
NA,NA,TRBJ2-5,TRBV4-1,TGCGCCAGCAGCCAAGTTCGGGAACCAGGTCGAGAGACCCAGTACTTC,CASSQVREPGRETQYF
TRBD1,NA,TRBJ2-2,TRBV19,TGTGCCATAGCGGACAGGGGCGACACCGGGGAGCTGTTTTTT,CAIADRGDTGELFF
NA,NA,TRBJ2-7,TRBV27,TGTGCCAGCAGTTTAGAGAATTGGGAAGGAAGGGACTTC,CASSLENWEGRDF
NA,few,TRBJ1-4,TRBV7-2,TGTGCCAGCAGCGTAGGGAATGCTAATGAAAAACTGTTTTTT,CASSVGNANEKLFF
TRBD2,NA,TRBJ2-2,TRBV14,TGTGCCAGCAGCCGGCGGGAGCACGGGGAGCTGTTTTTT,CASSRREHGELFF
TRBD2,NA,TRBJ2-1,TRBV5-1,TGCGCCAGCAGCTTCGGACTAGCGGGATTAAATGAGCAGTTCTTC,CASSFGLAGLNEQFF
TRBD1,NA,TRBJ2-5,TRBV27,TGTGCCAGCAACCACCAAGTACGGGACAGGGATTTAGGGCAAGAGACCCAGTACTTC,CASNHQVRDRDLGQETQYF
NA,few,TRBJ1-5,TRBV7-9,TGTGCCAGCAGCTTAGTTGGGGAAGACCAGCATTTT,CASSLVGEDQHF
TRBD1,NA,TRBJ1-1,TRBV4-1,TGCGCCAGCAGCCAAACAGGGGGAGATATGAACACTGAAGCTTTCTTT,CASSQTGGDMNTEAFF
NA,NA,TRBJ2-7,TRBV2,TGTGCCAGCAGCAAAAGCAGGTACGAGCAGTACTTC,CASSKSRYEQYF
NA,NA,TRBJ2-7,TRBV6-4,TGTGCCAGCAGTGACTGTTTCAGAACGCCCTTCTACGAGCAGTACTTC,CASSDCFRTPFYEQYF
TRBD1,NA,TRBJ2-7,TRBV18,TGTGCCAGCTCACCACCGGGACAGGGGGGGCTATACGAGCAGTACTTC,CASSPPGQGGLYEQYF
NA,NA,TRBJ2-1,TRBV23-1,TGCGCCAGCAGTGTCCCCCACGCCGGACCTCTTCCTAATGAGCAGTTCTTC,CASSVPHAGPLPNEQFF
TRBD2,NA,TRBJ2-1,TRBV5-6,TGTGCCAGCAGCTCGAAAGGGACTATCTCCTACAATGAGCAGTTCTTC,CASSSKGTISYNEQFF
TRBD2,NA,TRBJ2-1,TRBV7-3,TGTGCCAGCAGCGGGAGGACTAGCGGGTTAGTCTCCTACAATGAGCAGTTCTTC,CASSGRTSGLVSYNEQFF
TRBD2,NA,TRBJ2-1,TRBV5-6,TGTGCCAGCAGCTACCCGACTAGCGGGAGGACCAGCTCCTACAATGAGCAGTTCTTC,CASSYPTSGRTSSYNEQFF
NA,NA,TRBJ1-5,TRBV7-9,TGTGCCAGCAGCTCGACAACGTCTCTCAATCAGCCCCAGCATTTT,CASSSTTSLNQPQHF
NA,NA,TRBJ1-1,TRBV27,TGTGCCAGCAGTTTATCTAGGAACACTGAAGCTTTCTTT,CASSLSRNTEAFF
NA,few,TRBJ1-1,TRBV9,TGTGCCAGCAGCGCCCAAGAGCGCATGAACACTGAAGCTTTCTTT,CASSAQERMNTEAFF
TRBD1,NA,TRBJ2-7,TRBV10-3,TGTGCCATCAGTGCCCGGACAGGGAACAACGAGCAGTACTTC,CAISARTGNNEQYF
NA,NA,TRBJ1-1,TRBV7-2,TGTGCCAGCAGCTTAGACCAGGTCGTACGGGGAGCTTTCTTT,CASSLDQVVRGAFF
NA,few,TRBJ1-6,TRBV19,TGTGCCAGTAGTATCACGGCAGGCTCACCCCTCCACTTT,CASSITAGSPLHF
TRBD1,NA,TRBJ2-3,TRBV10-3,TGTGCCATCAGTGGACAGGGGGCGACAGATACGCAGTATTTT,CAISGQGATDTQYF
TRBD1,NA,TRBJ2-1,TRBV5-6,TGTGCCAGCAGCTTGGGGGTTATCGTCCGGGGGACAGGTTTCAATGAGCAGTTCTTC,CASSLGVIVRGTGFNEQFF
TRBD2,NA,TRBJ2-7,TRBV4-3,TGCGCCAGCAGCCAAGGGACTAGCGGAGTCTACGAGCAGTACTTC,CASSQGTSGVYEQYF
NA,NA,TRBJ2-2,TRBV11-2,TGTGCCAGCAGCTTAGTGGGGGGATTCACCGGGGAGCTGTTTTTT,CASSLVGGFTGELFF
TRBD2,once,TRBJ2-7,TRBV4-3,TGCGCCAGCAGCCAAGATTGGAGGACACCGGGACTAGCGGGAGAAAGCTCCTACGAGCAGTACTTC,CASSQDWRTPGLAGESSYEQYF
NA,few,TRBJ1-1,TRBV30,TGTGCCTGGAGCGGACAGCCGAACACTGAAGCTTTCTTT,CAWSGQPNTEAFF
NA,NA,TRBJ1-1,TRBV21-1,TGTGCCAGCACCCAAGGCGGGAGTTCGACTGAAGCTTTCTTT,CASTQGGSSTEAFF
NA,NA,TRBJ1-6,TRBV6-1,TGTGCCAGCCGGTTTGAGGGGGGTGGTTCACCCCTCCACTTT,CASRFEGGGSPLHF
TRBD2,NA,TRBJ2-7,TRBV5-4,TGTGCCAGCAGCACCGCAGCGGGATTTAAGAACGAGCAGTACTTC,CASSTAAGFKNEQYF
TRBD1,NA,TRBJ1-2,TRBV6-4,TGTGCCAGCAGTGCCGAACCCAAGGGGACAGGGCTAGATGGCTACACCTTC,CASSAEPKGTGLDGYTF
TRBD1,few,TRBJ1-1,TRBV19,TGTGCCAGTCGGGACGGGACAGCGAACACTGAAGCTTTCTTT,CASRDGTANTEAFF